Sequencing of this TCR beta chain was carried out in a study of shared T cell receptors in the human thymus. Measured with immunoSEQ multiplex PCR; TCRdb has only the in-frame clones, and not every one. The sample records hundreds of thousands of clones, 87% being singletons. The CDR3 sequence is 15 residues long. Germline lookup yields CDR1 KGHSH and CDR2 LQKENI. A remark on this clone: Germline is not matched at one junction end, which may reflect a read error.

This sample was shared with a second study, whose subject was human thymus T cells. As that report states: Infants served as donors; they were healthy and Finnish and were having corrective surgery for congenital heart defects. The study used thymus tissue resected during corrective heart surgery.

This TCR came from a boy in the first two years of life with a congenital heart defect. What was sequenced was thymocytes. The chain links TRBV18 to TRBJ2-3; 7 nucleotides line up with TRBD2. The CDR3 reads CASSPPAGTTDTQYF. The CDR3 nucleotides read TGTGCCAGCTCCCCACCAGCGGGAACGACAGATACGCAGTATTTT. Combining the CDR3 with reference TRBV18 and TRBJ2-3 gives the whole variable domain NAGVMQNPRHLVRRRGQEARLRCSPMKGHSHVYWYRQLPEEGLKFMVYLQKENIIDESGMPKERFSAEFPKEGPSILRIQQVVRGDSAAYFCASSPPAGTTDTQYFGPGTRLTVL.